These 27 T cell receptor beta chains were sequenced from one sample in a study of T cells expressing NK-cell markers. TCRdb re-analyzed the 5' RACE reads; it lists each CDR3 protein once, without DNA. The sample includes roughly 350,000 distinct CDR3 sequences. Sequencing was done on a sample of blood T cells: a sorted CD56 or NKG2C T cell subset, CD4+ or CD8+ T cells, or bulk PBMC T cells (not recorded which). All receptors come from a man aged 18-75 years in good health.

The CDR3 reads CASRKRQDPYEQYF. This chain connects TRBV6-1 to TRBJ2-7. Per germline, CDR1 MNHNS and CDR2 SASEGT. This CDR3 is built from 14 residues.

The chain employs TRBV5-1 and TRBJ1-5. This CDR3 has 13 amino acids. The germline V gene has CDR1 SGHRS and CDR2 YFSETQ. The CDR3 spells CASSPLPRQPQHF.

This CDR3 reads CASKRAGDTDTQYF. V gene TRBV6-4 combines with J gene TRBJ2-3; TCRdb's D gene call, TRBD1, goes unchecked for lack of DNA. This CDR3 has 14 residues. Germline V gene data show CDR1 as MRHNA and CDR2 as SNTAGT.

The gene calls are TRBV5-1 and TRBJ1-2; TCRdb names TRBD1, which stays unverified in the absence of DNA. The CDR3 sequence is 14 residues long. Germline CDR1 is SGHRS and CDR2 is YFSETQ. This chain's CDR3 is CASSGTGVGYGYTF.

The CDR3 sequence is CASSLLAGFSTDTQYF. The genes are TRBV5-6 and TRBJ2-3; TCRdb proposes TRBD2, but this gene call is untestable without DNA. CDR3 size: 16 residues. CDR1 and CDR2 from the germline V gene are SGHDT and YYEEEE.

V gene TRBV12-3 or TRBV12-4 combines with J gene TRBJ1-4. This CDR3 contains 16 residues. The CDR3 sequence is CASSTHDDGFGEKLFF.

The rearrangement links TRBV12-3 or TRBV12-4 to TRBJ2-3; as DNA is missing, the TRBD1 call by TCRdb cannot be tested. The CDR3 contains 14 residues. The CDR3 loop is CASKGGASTDTQYF.

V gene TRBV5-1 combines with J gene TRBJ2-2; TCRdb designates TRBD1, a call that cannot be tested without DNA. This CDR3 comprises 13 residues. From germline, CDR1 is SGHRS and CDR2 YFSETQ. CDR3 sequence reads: CASSPGTGGELFF.

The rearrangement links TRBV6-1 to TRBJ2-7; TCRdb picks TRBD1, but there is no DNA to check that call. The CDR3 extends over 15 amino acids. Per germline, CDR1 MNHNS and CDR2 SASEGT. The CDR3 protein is CASRKPGQSTYEQYF.

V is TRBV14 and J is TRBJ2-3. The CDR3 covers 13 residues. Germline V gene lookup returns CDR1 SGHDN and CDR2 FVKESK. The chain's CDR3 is CASSQGVYIAQYF.

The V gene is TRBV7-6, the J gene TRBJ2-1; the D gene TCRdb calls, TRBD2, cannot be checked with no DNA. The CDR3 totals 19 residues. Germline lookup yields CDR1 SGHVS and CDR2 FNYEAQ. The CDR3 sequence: CASSLRVAGGPGHYNEQFF.

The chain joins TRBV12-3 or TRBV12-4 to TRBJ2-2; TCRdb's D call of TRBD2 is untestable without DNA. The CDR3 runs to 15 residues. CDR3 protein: CASKQGTPNTGELFF.

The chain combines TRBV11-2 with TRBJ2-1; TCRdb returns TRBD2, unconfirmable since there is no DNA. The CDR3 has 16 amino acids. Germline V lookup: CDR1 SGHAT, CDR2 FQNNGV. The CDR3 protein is CASSARTLSSYNEQFF.

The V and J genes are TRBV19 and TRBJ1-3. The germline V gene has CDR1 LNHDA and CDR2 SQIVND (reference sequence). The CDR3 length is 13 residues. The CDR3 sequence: CASEGVSGNTIYF.

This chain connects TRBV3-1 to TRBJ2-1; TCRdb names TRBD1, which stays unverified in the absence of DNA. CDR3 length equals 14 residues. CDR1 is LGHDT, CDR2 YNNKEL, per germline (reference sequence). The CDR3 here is CASRDRGRGIEQFF.

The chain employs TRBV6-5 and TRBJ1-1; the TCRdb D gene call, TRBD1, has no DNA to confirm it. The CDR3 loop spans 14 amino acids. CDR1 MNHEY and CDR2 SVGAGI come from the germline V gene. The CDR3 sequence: CASSYDRKNTEAFF.

This CDR3 reads CASSTGVTAYGYTF. The rearrangement joins TRBV12-3 or TRBV12-4 to TRBJ1-2; lacking DNA, the TRBD1 call made by TCRdb goes unchecked. The CDR3 contains 14 residues.

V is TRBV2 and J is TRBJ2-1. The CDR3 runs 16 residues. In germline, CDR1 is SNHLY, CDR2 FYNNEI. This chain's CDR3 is CASNLARTSSYNEQFF.

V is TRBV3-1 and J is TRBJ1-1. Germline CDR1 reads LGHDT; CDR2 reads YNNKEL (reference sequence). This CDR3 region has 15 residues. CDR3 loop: CASSHRNSRNTEAFF.

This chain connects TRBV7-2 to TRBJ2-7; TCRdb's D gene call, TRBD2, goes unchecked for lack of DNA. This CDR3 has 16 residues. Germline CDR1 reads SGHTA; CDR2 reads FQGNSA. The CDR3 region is CASSLVGSGSPYEQYF.

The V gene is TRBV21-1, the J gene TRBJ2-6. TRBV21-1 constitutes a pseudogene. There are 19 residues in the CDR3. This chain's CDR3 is CASSKNSGRSPSGANVLTF.

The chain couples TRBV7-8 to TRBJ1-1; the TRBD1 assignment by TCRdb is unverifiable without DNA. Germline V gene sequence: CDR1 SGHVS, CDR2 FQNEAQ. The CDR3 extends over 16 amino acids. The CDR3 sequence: CASSLLGRQGASEAFF.

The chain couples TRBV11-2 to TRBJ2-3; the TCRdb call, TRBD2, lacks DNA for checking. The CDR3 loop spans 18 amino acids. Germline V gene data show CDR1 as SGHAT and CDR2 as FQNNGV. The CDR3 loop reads CASSLYRSGRTSTDTQYF.

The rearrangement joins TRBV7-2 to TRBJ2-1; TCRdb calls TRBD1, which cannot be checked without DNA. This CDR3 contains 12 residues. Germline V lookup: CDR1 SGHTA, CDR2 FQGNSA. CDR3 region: CASSLATGGQFF.

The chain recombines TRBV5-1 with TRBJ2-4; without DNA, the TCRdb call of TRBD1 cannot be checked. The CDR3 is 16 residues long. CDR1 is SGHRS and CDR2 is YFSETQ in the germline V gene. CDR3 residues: CASSPTGTLAKNIQYF.

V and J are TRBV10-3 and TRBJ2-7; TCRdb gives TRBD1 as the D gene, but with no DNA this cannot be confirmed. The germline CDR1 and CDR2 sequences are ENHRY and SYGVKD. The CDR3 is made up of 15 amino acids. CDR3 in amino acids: CAIRTGTGGDYEQYF.

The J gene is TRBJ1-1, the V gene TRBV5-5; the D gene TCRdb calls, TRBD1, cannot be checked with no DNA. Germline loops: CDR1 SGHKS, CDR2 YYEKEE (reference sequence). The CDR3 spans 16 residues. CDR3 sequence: CASSLAYGGKNTEAFF.